Following are 5 T cell receptor beta chains from one sample sequenced in a study of CD4 T cell repertoires in COVID-19. Sequencing was performed with immunoSEQ multiplex PCR; in TCRdb, only in-frame clones are kept and a portion is missing. Among tens of thousands of clones listed, roughly 80% were seen once. This sample comprised CD4+ T cells from peripheral blood, obtained after recovery from COVID-19. Every receptor here comes from a human donor who had COVID-19.

V and J are TRBV3-1 (or the pseudogene TRBV3-2) and TRBJ2-1, with 8 bases identical to TRBD2. Trimming removed 2 bases from V and 2 bases from J; junction bases left unmatched: 8. From germline, CDR1 is LGHDT and CDR2 YNNKEL (reference sequence). CDR3 size: 17 residues. This CDR3 is CASSQSLAGWTYNEQFF. The CDR3 DNA is TGTGCCAGCAGCCAATCCTTAGCGGGATGGACCTACAATGAGCAGTTCTTC.

The J gene is TRBJ1-1, the V gene TRBV18, with D uncertain. The ends were cut back, 5 bases at V and 5 bases at J, with 12 bases in the middle. CDR1 KGHSH and CDR2 LQKENI come from the germline V gene. The CDR3 consists of 13 residues. CDR3 loop: CASSSTGGTEAFF. The DNA of the CDR3 is TGTGCCAGCTCATCAACTGGCGGAACTGAAGCTTTCTTT.

This clone came up a few times. The rearrangement joins TRBV7-2 to TRBJ2-7; 7 nucleotides align to TRBD2. Germline CDR1 SGHTA, CDR2 FQGNSA. V lost 4 bases, J lost 0 bases, and 3 bases stayed unmatched. CDR3 size: 14 residues. The CDR3 loop is CASSSRTSSYEQYF. The CDR3 region has the DNA TGTGCCAGCAGCTCAAGGACTAGCTCCTACGAGCAGTACTTC. The full variable domain, completed using reference TRBV7-2 and TRBJ2-7, is GAGVSQSPSNKVTEKGKDVELRCDPISGHTALYWYRQSLGQGLEFLIYFQGNSAPDKSGLPSDRFSAERTGGSVSTLTIQRTQQEDSAVYLCASSSRTSSYEQYFGPGTRLTVT.

The V gene is TRBV2, the J gene TRBJ1-6; D remains ambiguous. V dropped 8 bases and J dropped 7 bases, with 21 bases sitting between them. Germline CDR1 reads SNHLY; CDR2 reads FYNNEI. CDR3 length: 16 residues. The CDR3: CASRENEFLLNSPLHF. CDR3 nucleotides: TGTGCCAGCCGAGAAAACGAATTCTTATTGAATTCACCCCTCCACTTT.

The chain links TRBV27 to TRBJ1-1; D gene ambiguous. The CDR3 sequence is 13 residues long. Germline assignment: CDR1 MNHEY and CDR2 SMNVEV (reference sequence). Deletions cut 3 bases from V and 8 bases from J, with 13 bases between. CDR3 in DNA: TGTGCCAGCAGTTTCAAGCCGGGTTACGAAGCTTTCTTT. Protein sequence: CASSFKPGYEAFF.